Following are 3 T cell receptor beta chains from one sample sequenced in a study of OX40 agonist ivuxolimab in advanced cancers. Generated by immunoSEQ multiplex PCR, the TCRdb table keeps only in-frame clones and is missing some. This table holds some 71,000 clones, around 86% found once. Sequences were derived from CD4+ or CD8+ T cells sorted from blood, sampled in a trial of the OX40 agonist ivuxolimab. The receptor set was obtained from an adult with an advanced solid tumor such as melanoma, head and neck, liver or kidney cancer.

This sequence joins TRBV28 and TRBJ1-5; D is possibly TRBD1 (5 bases). CDR1 MDHEN and CDR2 SYDVKM come from the germline V gene. The CDR3 sequence is 12 residues long. The CDR3 is CASLGGNQPQHF. The CDR3 DNA reads as TGTGCGTCGTTAGGGGGCAATCAGCCCCAGCATTTT.

This rearrangement joins TRBV4-2 to TRBJ1-3; D is ambiguous. The CDR3 has 14 residues. V was shortened by 0 bases and J by 4 bases, with 7 bases between the two germline ends. Germline lookup yields CDR1 LGHNA and CDR2 YNFKEQ. The CDR3 bases are TGTGCCAGCAGCCAAGAGCTATCCGGAAACACCATATATTTT. As protein: CASSQELSGNTIYF.

The chain is built from TRBV19 and TRBJ2-3; 9 bases align to TRBD2. The CDR3 extends over 14 amino acids. Germline CDR1 reads LNHDA; CDR2 reads SQIVND (reference sequence). V lost 5 bases to trimming and J lost 4 bases; unmatched junction nucleotides: 4. DNA of the CDR3: TGTGCCAGTAGTCTGGGACTAGCTGCAGATACGCAGTATTTT. Protein sequence: CASSLGLAADTQYF.